The T cell receptor (beta chain) described here comes from a study of PD-L1 blockade in urothelial cancer. Study-wide findings and caveats: Pretreatment TCR clonality in blood under the median foretold superior survival.

The time point was: pretreatment peripheral blood. Patient sample counts ranged from 1 to 8, pretreatment and on-treatment. Every PCR received spiked-in synthetic TCR analog templates. The table came from immunoSEQ multiplex PCR; TCRdb's copy has only in-frame clones and leaves some out. Here the sample spans around 100,000 clones, about nine tenths being singletons. The junction had 12 bases not matched to a gene; V was cut back by 5 bases and J by 8 bases. Per germline, CDR1 SGHTA and CDR2 FQGNSA. The CDR3 runs to 15 residues. Worth noting for this clone: Its antigen is not known.

This specimen consisted of PBMCs, obtained around atezolizumab (anti-PD-L1) treatment. The gene calls are TRBV7-2 and TRBJ1-2, with 9 positions matching TRBD1. This TCR was sampled from a man aged 55 to 70 with urothelial cancer. CDR3 sequence: CASSRIDRGVGGYTF. Here the CDR3 DNA reads TGTGCCAGCAGCCGTATTGACAGGGGGGTAGGGGGCTACACCTTC.